One sample yielded the 30 T cell receptor beta chains listed below, sequenced in a study of early T cells in non-severe SARS-CoV-2 infection. TCRdb independently ran MiXCR on the 5' RACE reads; one entry per CDR3 protein. The data show tens of thousands of distinct CDR3 sequences, around 5.7% seen once. Sequencing was performed on whole blood, taken at baseline. These receptors originate from an adult who was a healthcare worker with PCR-confirmed SARS-CoV-2 infection or an uninfected control (not recorded which).

This chain joins TRBV10-2 and TRBJ2-3; 7 bases align to TRBD2. CDR1 WSHSY and CDR2 SAAADI come from the germline V gene. The CDR3 covers 14 residues. The ends lost 2 bases at V and 2 bases at J; junction bases unmatched: 1. The chain's CDR3 is CASSEQRDTDTQYF. DNA for the CDR3: TGCGCCAGCAGTGAGCAGCGGGACACAGATACGCAGTATTTT.

This clonotype was seen a handful of times. The chain couples TRBV29-1 to TRBJ2-5; 8 bases agree with TRBD1. This CDR3 contains 11 residues. In germline, CDR1 is SQVTM, CDR2 ANQGSEA. The J segment lost 4 bases and the V segment lost 6 bases, leaving 1 base of the junction unmatched. Here the CDR3 DNA reads TGCAGCGTCACAGGGGGAGAGACCCAGTACTTC. Translation: CSVTGGETQYF.

This clonotype was recorded a few times. V usage is TRBV12-3 or TRBV12-4 and J usage is TRBJ2-5; 7 nucleotides agree with TRBD2. V shed 8 bases, J shed 7 bases, and the junction held 13 bases outside the gene matches. CDR3 size: 14 residues. CDR3 protein: CASLLSGGEGTQYF. The CDR3 DNA reads TGTGCCAGCCTCCTCTCTGGGGGGGAAGGGACCCAGTACTTC.

This clonotype turned up a few times. The V call is TRBV19, the J call TRBJ2-1, with D hard to call. CDR1 is LNHDA and CDR2 is SQIVND in the germline V gene (reference sequence). The CDR3 sequence is 12 residues long. The V end was cut by 6 bases, the J end by 5 bases, with 8 bases between. The CDR3 spells CASSGAHNEQFF. For the CDR3, the DNA is TGTGCCAGTAGCGGAGCTCACAATGAGCAGTTCTTC.

This chain connects TRBV5-6 to TRBJ1-5; perhaps TRBD1 as D (5 bases). The germline V and J ends were trimmed by 2 bases and 7 bases, with 10 bases remaining between them. Germline values: CDR1 SGHDT, CDR2 YYEEEE. CDR3 size: 13 residues. This CDR3 is CASSFGAGQPQHF. The CDR3 nucleotides read TGTGCCAGCAGCTTTGGGGCGGGGCAGCCCCAGCATTTT.

This clonotype was seen many times. This chain connects TRBV7-2 to TRBJ2-5, with 8 bases lining up with TRBD2. The CDR3 is 16 residues long. Germline values: CDR1 SGHTA, CDR2 FQGNSA. With 1 base clipped from V and 4 bases from J, the junction kept 8 bases outside the gene matches. CDR3 in DNA: TGTGCCAGCAGCTTAGTGCGGCTAGCGGGTGGAGAGACCCAGTACTTC. The encoded protein is CASSLVRLAGGETQYF.

This chain connects TRBV29-1 to TRBJ2-1; the match to TRBD1 covers 10 bases. The CDR3 has 12 amino acids. The germline V gene encodes CDR1 SQVTM and CDR2 ANQGSEA. The V and J ends lost 7 bases and 6 bases, in that order; junction bases with no gene match: 3. The CDR3 loop reads CSAWTGGNEQFF. CDR3 DNA sequence: TGCAGCGCCTGGACAGGGGGCAATGAGCAGTTCTTC.

There are many counts of this clonotype. The J gene is TRBJ2-7, the V gene TRBV5-1; 9 nucleotides align to TRBD2. CDR3 length: 14 amino acids. Trimming took 7 bases from V and 6 from J; bases not matched to a gene: 11. Looked up from germline, CDR1 is SGHRS and CDR2 is YFSETQ. CDR3: CASRLPGLATEQYF. The CDR3 region has the DNA TGCGCCAGCCGCCTACCGGGACTAGCAACCGAGCAGTACTTC.

The table lists this clonotype with a few counts. V is TRBV29-1 and J is TRBJ2-1; perhaps TRBD1 as D (6 bases). Germline CDR1 and CDR2: SQVTM and ANQGSEA. The CDR3 is made up of 12 amino acids. V dropped 2 bases and J dropped 8 bases, with 10 bases sitting between them. CDR3 sequence: CSVESGGYEQFF. The CDR3 region has the DNA TGCAGCGTTGAATCTGGGGGCTATGAGCAGTTCTTC.

The table lists this clonotype with a few counts. The rearrangement joins TRBV29-1 to TRBJ2-7, with 8 bases that match TRBD2. The CDR3 runs 13 residues. With 3 bases clipped from V and 7 bases from J, the junction kept 8 bases outside the gene matches. Germline CDR1 SQVTM, CDR2 ANQGSEA. The CDR3 sequence is CSVEREARGEQYF. The CDR3 nucleotides are TGCAGCGTTGAGCGGGAGGCTCGAGGGGAGCAGTACTTC.

The rearrangement uses TRBV6-5 and TRBJ2-1, with 16 bases matching TRBD2. V was pared by 2 bases and J by 10 bases, with 5 bases of the junction left unmatched. The CDR3 has 16 residues. Germline V gene sequence: CDR1 MNHEY, CDR2 SVGAGI. As DNA, the CDR3 is TGTGCCAGCAGTTACGTAGGGACTAGCGGGAGGGCGGAGCAGTTCTTC. Its translation is CASSYVGTSGRAEQFF.

This clonotype was observed at least ten times. The gene calls are TRBV7-2 and TRBJ2-3, with 7 bases fitting TRBD1. V lost 5 bases and J lost 2; bases outside the gene matches: 7. The CDR3 is 15 amino acids. Looked up from germline, CDR1 is SGHTA and CDR2 is FQGNSA. CDR3 residues: CASSRGQADTDTQYF. DNA for the CDR3: TGTGCCAGCAGCCGAGGACAGGCGGACACAGATACGCAGTATTTT.

In its sample, this clonotype was seen a few times. V usage is TRBV29-1 and J usage is TRBJ2-3; D not resolved. The CDR3 loop spans 10 amino acids. Germline V lookup: CDR1 SQVTM, CDR2 ANQGSEA. Trimming took 5 bases from V and 4 from J, leaving 4 bases between them. CDR3 coding DNA: TGCAGCGTTTCCCCAGATACGCAGTATTTT. It yields the protein CSVSPDTQYF.

This clonotype was observed many times. V usage is TRBV20-1 and J usage is TRBJ1-2; D is perhaps TRBD1 (5 bases). From germline, CDR1 is DFQATT and CDR2 SNEGSKA (reference sequence). Between the trimmed V and J ends, which lost 0 bases and 3 bases, there was a span of 11 bases. The CDR3 loop spans 14 amino acids. The CDR3 spells CSARDGQGHYGYTF. CDR3 nucleotides: TGCAGTGCTAGAGATGGGCAGGGCCACTATGGCTACACCTTC.

This clonotype was recorded many times. The chain is built from TRBV5-4 and TRBJ2-7; 7 nucleotides align to TRBD1. Trimming took 0 bases from V and 6 from J; bases not matched to a gene: 3. From germline, CDR1 is SGHNT and CDR2 YYREEE (reference sequence). This CDR3 spans 13 amino acids. The DNA for the CDR3 is TGTGCCAGCAGCTTGGAACCAGGGGGCGAGCAGTACTTC. Its protein product is CASSLEPGGEQYF.

This clonotype was recorded at least ten times. The CDR3 DNA follows: TGCAGTGCCTCCTCCGGGTTGGAGACCCAGTACTTC. Residues: CSASSGLETQYF. The genes are TRBV20-1 and TRBJ2-5, with D hard to call. The CDR3 extends over 12 amino acids. Per the germline V gene, CDR1 is DFQATT and CDR2 is SNEGSKA (reference sequence). The V end lost 6 bases, the J end lost 5 bases, and 13 bases lay between the germline ends.

This clonotype was picked up a small number of times. The chain carries TRBV20-1 and TRBJ1-1; 7 nucleotides align to TRBD1. The CDR3 is made up of 13 amino acids. J was trimmed by 4 bases and V by 6 bases; bases with no gene match: 8. Germline lookup yields CDR1 DFQATT and CDR2 SNEGSKA (reference sequence). CDR3 DNA: TGCAGTGCCGACAGTCCAGGGGGCACTGAAGCTTTCTTT. Amino acid sequence: CSADSPGGTEAFF.

This clonotype was observed many times. The chain couples TRBV5-1 to TRBJ1-1; 10 bases match TRBD1. In germline, CDR1 is SGHRS, CDR2 YFSETQ. J lost 2 bases, V lost 7 bases, and 8 bases had no gene match. CDR3 length: 15 residues. The CDR3 is CASAQTGGPNTEAFF. CDR3 DNA: TGCGCCAGCGCACAGACAGGGGGCCCTAACACTGAAGCTTTCTTT.

This clonotype appeared a few times. This chain uses TRBV20-1 with TRBJ2-3; D perhaps matches TRBD2 (6 bases). CDR1 and CDR2 (germline): DFQATT, SNEGSKA (reference sequence). This CDR3 is 16 amino acids long. Trimming removed 1 base from V and 0 bases from J, with 14 bases in between. CDR3 nucleotides: TGCAGTGCTAGAGCAATGAGCGGGCACAGCACAGATACGCAGTATTTT. Residues: CSARAMSGHSTDTQYF.

This clonotype was counted at least ten times. This rearrangement joins TRBV29-1 to TRBJ2-6; D ambiguous. The CDR3 is 12 amino acids. Trimming removed 4 bases from V and 0 bases from J, with 1 base in between. The germline gives CDR1 SQVTM, CDR2 ANQGSEA. The CDR3 nucleotides are TGCAGCGTTGCCTCTGGGGCCAACGTCCTGACTTTC. Amino acids: CSVASGANVLTF.

This clonotype was counted many times. V and J are TRBV4-1 and TRBJ1-5, with 7 nucleotides matching TRBD1. Trimming took 3 bases from V and 4 from J; bases not matched to a gene: 18. Per germline, CDR1 MGHRA and CDR2 YSYEKL. This CDR3 has 19 amino acids. CDR3 sequence (DNA): TGCGCCAGCAGCCAGCTCGGGCTCCGGGACAGTCCCTTGAATCAGCCCCAGCATTTT. This gives the protein CASSQLGLRDSPLNQPQHF.

The chain links TRBV20-1 to TRBJ1-4, with D unresolved. There are 16 residues in the CDR3. The V and J ends lost 1 base and 1 base respectively, with 13 bases between them. Per germline, CDR1 DFQATT and CDR2 SNEGSKA (reference sequence). CDR3 region: CSARVGGFVTNEKLFF. CDR3 coding DNA: TGCAGTGCTAGAGTGGGAGGGTTCGTAACTAATGAAAAACTGTTTTTT.

There are many counts of this clonotype. V and J are TRBV20-1 and TRBJ1-2, with D unresolved. Trimming pared 2 bases from V and 2 bases from J, leaving 12 bases between. The CDR3 contains 14 residues. The germline CDR1 and CDR2 sequences are DFQATT and SNEGSKA (reference sequence). CDR3 sequence (DNA): TGCAGTGCTAGACGGTACAGCCACAACTATGGCTACACCTTC. It specifies CSARRYSHNYGYTF.

The sample holds a few counts of this clonotype. CDR3 DNA sequence: TGTGCCAGCAGTTACGGACAGGGGGGCTACAATGAGCAGTTCTTC. Amino acid sequence: CASSYGQGGYNEQFF. The rearrangement joins TRBV6-2 or TRBV6-3 to TRBJ2-1, with 10 positions matching TRBD1. The V segment lost 2 bases and the J segment 3 bases; nucleotides outside the gene matches: 1. From germline, CDR1 is MNHEY and CDR2 SVGEGT. This CDR3 spans 15 amino acids.

This clonotype was detected many times. The V call is TRBV29-1, the J call TRBJ1-1; D remains unclear. Germline V CDR1 and CDR2: SQVTM, ANQGSEA. The CDR3 totals 11 residues. V dropped 7 bases and J dropped 10 bases, with 16 bases sitting between them. The chain's CDR3 is CSGTGTSGAFF. The CDR3 nucleotides read TGCAGCGGCACTGGCACTTCTGGAGCTTTCTTT. Full variable domain (rest looked up from reference TRBV29-1 and TRBJ1-1): SAVISQKPSRDICQRGTSLTIQCQVDSQVTMMFWYRQQPGQSLTLIATANQGSEATYESGFVIDKFPISRPNLTFSTLTVSNMSPEDSSIYLCSGTGTSGAFFGQGTRLTVV.

The genes are TRBV28 and TRBJ1-4, with no clear D. The length of the CDR3 is 16 residues. The V gene's germline CDR1 is MDHEN and CDR2 SYDVKM. V was clipped by 5 bases and J by 6 bases, with 19 bases between them. CDR3 nucleotide sequence: TGTGCCAGCAGTAAATTATTTCGTCTCGCGGATGAAAAACTGTTTTTT. Translated: CASSKLFRLADEKLFF. Looking up the rest from reference TRBV28 and TRBJ1-4 gives the full variable domain: DVKVTQSSRYLVKRTGEKVFLECVQDMDHENMFWYRQDPGLGLRLIYFSYDVKMKEKGDIPEGYSVSREKKERFSLILESASTNQTSMYLCASSKLFRLADEKLFFGSGTQLSVL.

At least ten counts were recorded for this clonotype. The V gene is TRBV29-1, the J gene TRBJ2-1; D gene unclear. This CDR3 spans 16 amino acids. In germline, CDR1 is SQVTM, CDR2 ANQGSEA. The ends were cut back, 1 base at V and 4 bases at J, with 17 bases in the middle. The CDR3 DNA is TGCAGCGTTGAAGGCAGGACGACCCTGCCGTACAATGAGCAGTTCTTC. Translated, it gives CSVEGRTTLPYNEQFF.

This clonotype has just a few counts. This chain uses TRBV4-1 with TRBJ2-3, with TRBD2 matching 8 bases. The CDR3 totals 16 residues. Germline trimming cut 4 bases from V and 0 bases from J; bases unmatched to any gene: 6. Germline CDR1 MGHRA, CDR2 YSYEKL. As DNA, the CDR3 is TGCGCCAGCAGCCCTCTTTCTAGCGGGAGCACAGATACGCAGTATTTT. Encoded protein: CASSPLSSGSTDTQYF.

This clonotype was detected ten times or more. J is TRBJ2-1 and V is TRBV18, with 14 bases fitting TRBD2. The CDR3 is made up of 18 amino acids. Germline trimming cut 1 base from V and 9 bases from J; bases unmatched to any gene: 11. Per the germline V gene, CDR1 is KGHSH and CDR2 is LQKENI. The CDR3 is CASSPLAPGLAGVGEQFF. CDR3 in DNA: TGTGCCAGCTCACCACTTGCCCCGGGACTAGCGGGAGTGGGTGAGCAGTTCTTC.

This clonotype was counted many times. The chain recombines TRBV29-1 with TRBJ2-3; D uncertain. V was shortened by 5 bases and J by 2 bases, with 14 bases between the two germline ends. CDR3 length: 14 amino acids. CDR1 is SQVTM, CDR2 ANQGSEA, per germline. The CDR3 reads CSVSPGLDTDTQYF. Written as DNA, the CDR3 is TGCAGCGTTTCGCCGGGCCTAGACACAGATACGCAGTATTTT.